Shown below are 13 T cell receptor beta chains from a single sample sequenced in a study of cytomegalovirus exposure and HLA in healthy donors. 13 Jbeta primers and 60 Vbeta primers were used for the PCR. Clones were sequenced by immunoSEQ multiplex PCR, and TCRdb holds only the in-frame ones, with some missing. The table lists about 140,000 clones, over 65% of them singletons. Sequences were obtained from PBMCs. Every receptor here comes from a woman younger than 45 in good health and CMV-seronegative.

CDR3 DNA sequence: TGTGCCAGCAGTGTTCTAGCCGGGGCCAACGTCCTGACTTTC. Translated: CASSVLAGANVLTF. The chain is built from TRBV6-1 and TRBJ2-6; D is perhaps TRBD2 (5 bases). Germline-derived CDR1 and CDR2 are MNHNS and SASEGT. This CDR3 is built from 14 residues. V lost 4 bases to trimming and J lost 4 bases, with 8 bases between them.

This clone was observed a few times. V is TRBV11-2 and J is TRBJ2-2; 7 bases match TRBD1. The V gene's germline CDR1 is SGHAT and CDR2 FQNNGV. With 5 bases clipped from V and 7 bases from J, the junction kept 13 bases outside the gene matches. The CDR3 has 16 residues. The CDR3 region is CASSPQSLRGSGELFF. Here the CDR3 DNA reads TGTGCCAGCAGCCCACAATCTCTCAGGGGGAGCGGGGAGCTGTTTTTT. Full variable domain (missing parts from reference TRBV11-2 and TRBJ2-2): EAGVAQSPRYKIIEKRQSVAFWCNPISGHATLYWYQQILGQGPKLLIQFQNNGVVDDSQLPKDRFSAERLKGVDSTLKIQPAKLEDSAVYLCASSPQSLRGSGELFFGEGSRLTVL.

The chain has TRBV7-3 and TRBJ2-3, with a weak D call TRBD2 (7 bases). V lost 5 bases and J 4 bases, leaving 16 bases between the germline ends. The CDR3 sequence is 15 residues long. CDR1 and CDR2 from the germline V gene are SGHTA and FQGTGA. In nucleotides, the CDR3 is TGTGCCAGCAGCCAAGGGGGAGCGGGACCAGATACGCAGTATTTT. It codes for CASSQGGAGPDTQYF.

This clone came up once. This chain joins TRBV7-9 and TRBJ2-2; 8 bases are a match to TRBD1. The CDR3 spans 15 residues. Looked up from germline, CDR1 is SEHNR and CDR2 is FQNEAQ (reference sequence). V shed 5 bases, J shed 5 bases, and the junction held 7 bases outside the gene matches. Here the CDR3 reads CASSPTGAGTGELFF. DNA of the CDR3: TGTGCCAGCAGCCCGACAGGGGCAGGGACCGGGGAGCTGTTTTTT.

This clone has only one observation. The CDR3 sequence is CAISPGTGGGNQPQHF. The CDR3 DNA is TGTGCCATCAGCCCCGGTACAGGGGGCGGCAATCAGCCCCAGCATTTT. The rearrangement links TRBV10-3 to TRBJ1-5, with 9 bases that match TRBD1. V trimming: 6 bases; J trimming: 2 bases; junction bases outside the gene matches: 8. The CDR3 loop spans 16 amino acids. The germline V gene has CDR1 ENHRY and CDR2 SYGVKD.

This chain uses TRBV2 with TRBJ1-5; D is ambiguous. Germline loops: CDR1 SNHLY, CDR2 FYNNEI. The CDR3 length is 15 residues. Deletions cut 5 bases from V and 0 bases from J, with 11 bases between. The CDR3 reads CASSWSGDSNQPQHF. The CDR3 nucleotides read TGTGCCAGCAGTTGGTCCGGAGATAGCAATCAGCCCCAGCATTTT.

This clone appeared a single time. The gene calls are TRBV5-4 and TRBJ1-1; D is uncertain. There are 14 residues in the CDR3. Trimming cost V 0 bases and J 1 base, with 7 bases left between them. Germline loops: CDR1 SGHNT, CDR2 YYREEE (reference sequence). CDR3: CASSLDSGNTEAFF. CDR3 nucleotides: TGTGCCAGCAGCTTGGACTCGGGGAACACTGAAGCTTTCTTT. Full variable domain (rest looked up from reference TRBV5-4 and TRBJ1-1): ETGVTQSPTHLIKTRGQQVTLRCSSQSGHNTVSWYQQALGQGPQFIFQYYREEENGRGNFPPRFSGLQFPNYSSELNVNALELDDSALYLCASSLDSGNTEAFFGQGTRLTVV.

V gene TRBV12-5 combines with J gene TRBJ2-1; D is possibly TRBD2 (6 bases). The CDR3 extends over 18 amino acids. V was cut by 0 bases and J by 0 bases, with 15 bases left in between. Germline-derived CDR1 and CDR2 are LGHNT and FRNRAP. The CDR3 coding sequence is TGTGCTAGTGGTTTGGTACCTGACGGGAGCAGCTCCTACAATGAGCAGTTCTTC. Translated: CASGLVPDGSSSYNEQFF.

This clone came up a few times. This chain links TRBV5-4 with TRBJ2-5, with TRBD2 matching 9 bases. Germline CDR1 and CDR2: SGHNT and YYREEE (reference sequence). V dropped 4 bases and J dropped 4; count of bases not matched to a gene: 23. The CDR3 runs to 20 residues. The CDR3 sequence is CASSNQEGWGGSGSVETQYF. The CDR3 DNA reads TGTGCCAGCAGCAACCAAGAGGGTTGGGGGGGTAGCGGGAGTGTAGAGACCCAGTACTTC.

The gene calls are TRBV27 and TRBJ2-3; 14 bases agree with TRBD2. This CDR3 spans 18 amino acids. After removal of 3 bases from V and 4 bases from J, the junction contained 9 bases not matched to a gene. CDR1 and CDR2 from the germline V gene are MNHEY and SMNVEV (reference sequence). The CDR3 reads CASSFLTSGGAGADTQYF. The CDR3, as DNA: TGTGCCAGCAGTTTTTTGACTAGCGGGGGGGCCGGGGCAGATACGCAGTATTTT.

The V and J genes are TRBV19 and TRBJ1-6; D call uncertain. Trimming removed 9 bases at V and 0 bases at J, with 18 bases between. The germline V gene has CDR1 LNHDA and CDR2 SQIVND (reference sequence). The CDR3 has 17 residues. In nucleotides, the CDR3 is TGTGCCAGCCGTAATACGGAGGGTAGCTCCTATAATTCACCCCTCCACTTT. Protein sequence: CASRNTEGSSYNSPLHF.

The chain recombines TRBV6-5 with TRBJ1-6, with 7 bases aligning to TRBD1. The V and J ends lost 7 bases and 7 bases, in that order; junction bases with no gene match: 7. This CDR3 spans 14 amino acids. The germline V gene has CDR1 MNHEY and CDR2 SVGAGI. CDR3 DNA sequence: TGTGCCAGCAACAGCAGGGGGTTCAATTCACCCCTCCACTTT. Amino acids: CASNSRGFNSPLHF.

The chain has TRBV28 and TRBJ1-1; tentative D call: TRBD1 (5 bases). V lost 6 bases, J lost 0 bases, and 11 bases lay in between. The CDR3 contains 14 residues. CDR1 is MDHEN and CDR2 is SYDVKM in the germline V gene. The CDR3 here is CASRPTGLNTEAFF. CDR3 bases: TGTGCCAGCAGGCCTACAGGCTTGAACACTGAAGCTTTCTTT.